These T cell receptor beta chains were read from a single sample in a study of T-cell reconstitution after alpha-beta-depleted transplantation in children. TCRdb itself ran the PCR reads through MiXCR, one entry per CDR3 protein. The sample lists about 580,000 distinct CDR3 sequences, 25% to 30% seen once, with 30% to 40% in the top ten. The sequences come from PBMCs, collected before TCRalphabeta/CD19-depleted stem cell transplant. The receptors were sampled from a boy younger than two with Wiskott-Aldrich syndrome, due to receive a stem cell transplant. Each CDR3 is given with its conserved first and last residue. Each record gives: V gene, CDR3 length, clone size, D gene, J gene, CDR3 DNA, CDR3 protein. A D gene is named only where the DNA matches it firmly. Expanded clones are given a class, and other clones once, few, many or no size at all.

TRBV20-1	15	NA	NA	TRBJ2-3	TGCAGTGCTTCTTGGGGCGCGCCCTTCACAGATACGCAGTATTTT	CSASWGAPFTDTQYF
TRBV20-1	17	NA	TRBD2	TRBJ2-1	TGCAGTGCTAGCCCCCTAGCGGGAGCGGGGGGATACAATGAGCAGTTCTTC	CSASPLAGAGGYNEQFF
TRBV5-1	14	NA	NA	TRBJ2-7	TGCGCCAGCAGCTTGTTTCCTAGCTCCTACGAGCAGTACTTC	CASSLFPSSYEQYF
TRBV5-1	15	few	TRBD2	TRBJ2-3	TGCGCCAGCAGCTTGAAACTAGCGGGAGCAGATACGCAGTATTTT	CASSLKLAGADTQYF
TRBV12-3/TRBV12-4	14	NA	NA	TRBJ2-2	TGTGCCAGCCTGGTGAGCGCTTACACCGGGGAGCTGTTTTTT	CASLVSAYTGELFF
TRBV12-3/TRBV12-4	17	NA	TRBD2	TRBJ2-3	TGTGCCAGCCAACCGACTAGCGGCCTCTGGAGCACAGATACGCAGTATTTT	CASQPTSGLWSTDTQYF
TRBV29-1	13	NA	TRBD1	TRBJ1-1	TGCAGCGTTGGGGGACAGCCGAACACTGAAGCTTTCTTT	CSVGGQPNTEAFF
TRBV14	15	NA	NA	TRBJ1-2	TGTGCCAGCAGCCAAGCGATGGGACTGAACTATGGCTACACCTTC	CASSQAMGLNYGYTF
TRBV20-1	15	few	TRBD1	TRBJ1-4	TGCAGTGCTAGTCGGACAGGGGGCTTTAATGAAAAACTGTTTTTT	CSASRTGGFNEKLFF
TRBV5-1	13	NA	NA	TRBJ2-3	TGCGCCAGCAGCCAAACTCAGCAGGTCACGCAGTATTTT	CASSQTQQVTQYF
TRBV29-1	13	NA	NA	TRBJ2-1	TGCAGCGGGCGGAGCGGACCTTACAATGAGCAGTTCTTC	CSGRSGPYNEQFF
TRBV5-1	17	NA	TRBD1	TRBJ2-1	TGCGCCAGCAGCTTGTGGAACAGGGGGAGCTCCTACAATGAGCAGTTCTTC	CASSLWNRGSSYNEQFF
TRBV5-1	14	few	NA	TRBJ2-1	TGCGCCAGCAGCTTGGCCGGCGGGGCTTATGAGCAGTTCTTC	CASSLAGGAYEQFF
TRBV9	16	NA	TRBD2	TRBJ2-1	TGTGCCAGCAGCGTAGTCGCCAGCGGGAGCGGCAATGAGCAGTTCTTC	CASSVVASGSGNEQFF